This T cell receptor beta chain is drawn from a study of blood T cells in healthy people across ages. Study outcomes and limitations: The study found more naive CD4+ cells and higher diversity in long-lived than aged donors. Across samples, TCR beta diversity tracked strongly with naive T cell percentage.

A second PCR, run for roughly 7 to 11 cycles, used a sample-barcoded 5' primer plus a J-beta primer mix. TCRdb independently ran MiXCR on the 5' RACE reads; one entry per CDR3 protein. This sample carries hundreds of thousands of distinct CDR3 sequences, roughly three fifths of them seen once, and the ten largest clones take roughly 24%. Donors each provided 7.5 to 10 milliliters of peripheral blood. V lost 6 bases to trimming and J lost 4 bases; unmatched junction nucleotides: 5. This CDR3 contains 16 residues. Regarding this clonotype: What it recognizes is unknown.

This clonotype was sampled from a man aged 40-55 years in good health. The chain is built from TRBV12-3 or TRBV12-4 and TRBJ2-3, with 15 bases fitting TRBD2. The sample consisted of blood. The CDR3 coding sequence is TGTGCCAGCAGCCGGACTAGCGGGGGGGCCGCAGATACGCAGTATTTT. This codes for CASSRTSGGAADTQYF.